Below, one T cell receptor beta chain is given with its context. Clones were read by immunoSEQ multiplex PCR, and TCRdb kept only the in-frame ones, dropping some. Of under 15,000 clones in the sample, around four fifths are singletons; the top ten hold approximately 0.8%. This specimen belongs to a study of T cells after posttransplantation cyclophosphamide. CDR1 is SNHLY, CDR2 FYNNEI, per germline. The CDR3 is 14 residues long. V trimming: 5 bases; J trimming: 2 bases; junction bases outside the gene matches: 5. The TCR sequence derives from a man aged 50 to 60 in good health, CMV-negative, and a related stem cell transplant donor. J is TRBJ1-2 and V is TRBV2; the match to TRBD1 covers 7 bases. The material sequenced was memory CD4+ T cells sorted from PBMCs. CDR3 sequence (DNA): TGTGCCAGCAGTCTACAGGGGCCGAACTATGGCTACACCTTC. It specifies CASSLQGPNYGYTF.